This TCR beta chain came from a study of CD8+CD57+ T cells in acquired aplastic anemia. Template material for TCR beta VDJ and CDR3 profiling consisted of genomic DNA. From the reads, TCRdb called clonotypes with MiXCR, one entry per CDR3 protein. The sample comprises about 210,000 distinct CDR3 sequences, approximately 57% of which are singletons, and 29% rests with the top ten. This clonotype has only a few counts. Germline CDR1 reads SEHNR; CDR2 reads FQNEAQ (reference sequence). V trimming: 5 bases; J trimming: 4 bases; junction bases outside the gene matches: 11. The CDR3 is 16 amino acids. The sequenced sample was sorted CD4+, CD8+, or CD8+CD57+ T cells (not recorded which) from PBMCs. J is TRBJ2-7 and V is TRBV7-9; the match to TRBD2 covers 10 bases. The sequence was obtained from a human donor in good health. This CDR3 is CASSTSTGTSVYEQYF. The CDR3 region has the DNA TGTGCCAGCAGCACCTCGACCGGGACTAGCGTTTACGAGCAGTACTTC.